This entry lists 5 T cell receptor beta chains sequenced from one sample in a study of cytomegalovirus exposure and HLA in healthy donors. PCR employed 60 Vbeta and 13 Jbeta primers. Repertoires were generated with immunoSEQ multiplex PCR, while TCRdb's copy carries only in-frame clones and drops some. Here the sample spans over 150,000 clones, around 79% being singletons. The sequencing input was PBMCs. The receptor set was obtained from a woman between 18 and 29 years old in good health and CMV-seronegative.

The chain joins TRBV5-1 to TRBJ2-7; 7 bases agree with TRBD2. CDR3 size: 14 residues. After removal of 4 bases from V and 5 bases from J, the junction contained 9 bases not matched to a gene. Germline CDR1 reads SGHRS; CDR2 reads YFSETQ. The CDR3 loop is CASSPTTSFHEQYF. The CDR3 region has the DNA TGCGCCAGCAGCCCGACGACTAGCTTCCACGAGCAGTACTTC.

The CDR3 spells CASSVGGVTDTQYF. CDR3 nucleotides: TGTGCCAGCAGCGTAGGGGGGGTGACAGATACGCAGTATTTT. The chain couples TRBV9 to TRBJ2-3; D possibly corresponds to TRBD2 (6 bases). The CDR3 extends over 14 amino acids. Trimming cost V 0 bases and J 3 bases, with 8 bases left between them. Germline V lookup: CDR1 SGDLS, CDR2 YYNGEE.

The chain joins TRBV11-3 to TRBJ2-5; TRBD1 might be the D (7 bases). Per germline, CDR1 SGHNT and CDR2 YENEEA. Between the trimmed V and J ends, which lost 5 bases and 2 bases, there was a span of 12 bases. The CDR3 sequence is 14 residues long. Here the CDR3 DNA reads TGTGCCAGCAGCCCAGGGGGGAAGCAAGAGACCCAGTACTTC. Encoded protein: CASSPGGKQETQYF.

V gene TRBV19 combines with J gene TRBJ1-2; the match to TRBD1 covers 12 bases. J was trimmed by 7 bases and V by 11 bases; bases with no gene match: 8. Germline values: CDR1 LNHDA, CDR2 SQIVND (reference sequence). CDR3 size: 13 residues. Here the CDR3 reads CAGRDRGPGGYTF. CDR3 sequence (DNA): TGTGCCGGAAGGGACAGGGGGCCCGGTGGCTACACCTTC.

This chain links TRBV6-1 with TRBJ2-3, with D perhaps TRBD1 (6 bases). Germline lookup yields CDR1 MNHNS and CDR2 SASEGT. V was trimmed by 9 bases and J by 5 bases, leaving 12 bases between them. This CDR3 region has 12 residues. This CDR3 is CASTGMGDTQYF. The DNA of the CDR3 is TGTGCCAGTACAGGGATGGGAGATACGCAGTATTTT.